Below are 25 T cell receptor beta chains sequenced from a single sample in a study of OX40 agonist ivuxolimab in advanced cancers. Generated by immunoSEQ multiplex PCR, the TCRdb table keeps only in-frame clones and is missing some. The table lists 80,000 or so clones, roughly 87% of them singletons. The sequencing used CD4+ or CD8+ T cells sorted from blood, collected in a trial of the OX40 agonist ivuxolimab. These receptors were taken from an adult with an advanced solid tumor such as melanoma, head and neck, liver or kidney cancer.

V usage is TRBV7-6 and J usage is TRBJ1-1, with D unresolved. Germline V gives CDR1 SGHVS, CDR2 FNYEAQ. The CDR3 totals 13 residues. The V end was cut by 2 bases, the J end by 1 base, with 5 bases between. CDR3 residues: CASSLQQNTEAFF. The CDR3 DNA reads as TGTGCCAGCAGCTTACAGCAGAACACTGAAGCTTTCTTT.

The CDR3 here is CASSLYRIGSNQPQHF. The CDR3 nucleotides are TGTGCCAGCAGTTTATACAGGATCGGAAGCAATCAGCCCCAGCATTTT. The chain has TRBV27 and TRBJ1-5, with D possibly TRBD1 on 5 matching bases. The CDR3 is made up of 16 amino acids. Trimming took off 1 base at V and 1 base at J, with 11 bases between the two ends. Germline CDR1 reads MNHEY; CDR2 reads SMNVEV (reference sequence).

The genes are TRBV19 and TRBJ1-5; no clear D gene. This CDR3 comprises 14 residues. In germline, CDR1 is LNHDA, CDR2 SQIVND (reference sequence). The V and J ends lost 4 bases and 3 bases respectively, with 10 bases between them. CDR3 in amino acids: CASSSLQNNQPQHF. As DNA, the CDR3 is TGTGCCAGTAGTAGTCTTCAGAACAATCAGCCCCAGCATTTT. Filled out from reference TRBV19 and TRBJ1-5, the complete variable domain reads DGGITQSPKYLFRKEGQNVTLSCEQNLNHDAMYWYRQDPGQGLRLIYYSQIVNDFQKGDIAEGYSVSREKKESFPLTVTSAQKNPTAFYLCASSSLQNNQPQHFGDGTRLSIL.

In this sample, this clone turned up once. CDR3 in DNA: TGTGCCAGTAGTCCACTAGCGGGGAACGAGCAGTACTTC. Protein product: CASSPLAGNEQYF. The chain couples TRBV19 to TRBJ2-7, with 10 bases identical to TRBD2. With V trimmed by 5 bases and J by 5 bases, 3 bases remained unmatched. In germline, CDR1 is LNHDA, CDR2 SQIVND (reference sequence). CDR3 length: 13 residues.

Concerning this clone: Other DNA sequences from this sample encode an identical CDR3 as well. The chain joins TRBV5-1 to TRBJ1-5, with D possibly being TRBD1 (6 bases). The CDR3 consists of 14 residues. Germline CDR1 is SGHRS and CDR2 is YFSETQ. V was cut by 4 bases and J by 5 bases, with 13 bases left in between. The CDR3 sequence is CASSLGGLDQPQHF. CDR3 DNA sequence: TGCGCCAGCAGCCTAGGGGGTTTGGATCAGCCCCAGCATTTT.

The chain recombines TRBV2 with TRBJ1-4; D unresolved. In germline, CDR1 is SNHLY, CDR2 FYNNEI. This CDR3 has 14 amino acids. The V end lost 8 bases, the J end lost 8 bases, and 18 bases lay between the germline ends. The CDR3 spells CASHAIDRYEKLFF. In DNA form, the CDR3 reads TGTGCCAGCCACGCCATAGACCGGTACGAAAAACTGTTTTTT.

V gene TRBV6-6 combines with J gene TRBJ1-5; the D gene is possibly TRBD1 (6 bases). CDR3 length: 12 residues. Germline V gene data show CDR1 as MNHNY and CDR2 as SVGAGI (reference sequence). The V end was cut by 6 bases, the J end by 7 bases, with 10 bases between. The CDR3 spells CASSPTGQPQHF. The DNA for the CDR3 is TGTGCCAGCAGCCCAACAGGGCAGCCCCAGCATTTT.

V usage is TRBV7-9 and J usage is TRBJ2-7; D ambiguous. Trimming removed 5 bases from V and 7 bases from J, with 18 bases in between. The CDR3 covers 14 residues. Per germline, CDR1 SEHNR and CDR2 FQNEAQ (reference sequence). This chain's CDR3 is CASSANSHRWEQYF. The CDR3 coding sequence is TGTGCCAGCAGCGCCAATTCTCACCGGTGGGAGCAGTACTTC. Using reference TRBV7-9 and TRBJ2-7 for the parts outside the CDR3, the full variable domain is DTGVSQNPRHKITKRGQNVTFRCDPISEHNRLYWYRQTLGQGPEFLTYFQNEAQLEKSRLLSDRFSAERPKGSFSTLEIQRTEQGDSAMYLCASSANSHRWEQYFGPGTRLTVT.

The V and J genes are TRBV2 and TRBJ1-5; D remains unclear. The V gene's germline CDR1 is SNHLY and CDR2 FYNNEI. The CDR3 runs to 14 residues. The V and J ends lost 4 bases and 7 bases respectively, with 14 bases between them. The CDR3 DNA is TGTGCCAGCAGTGGGGTGGTCCTCGGACAGCCCCAGCATTTT. Protein: CASSGVVLGQPQHF.

V gene TRBV5-1 combines with J gene TRBJ2-1; D may be TRBD2 (5 bases). This CDR3 spans 15 amino acids. CDR1 is SGHRS and CDR2 is YFSETQ in the germline V gene. The V gene lost 0 bases and the J gene lost 4 bases, with 11 bases spanning the gap. The CDR3 nucleotides are TGCGCCAGCAGCTTGGGAGGCGGGCTGTACAATGAGCAGTTCTTC. Translating gives CASSLGGGLYNEQFF.

This clone has a handful of counts. This sequence joins TRBV4-2 and TRBJ1-1; D perhaps matches TRBD1 (5 bases). The CDR3 spans 14 residues. Trimming took 0 bases from V and 3 from J, leaving 8 bases between them. In germline, CDR1 is LGHNA, CDR2 YNFKEQ. In nucleotides, the CDR3 is TGTGCCAGCAGCCAAGAGGGGGGGTACACTGAAGCTTTCTTT. Translation gives CASSQEGGYTEAFF.

The count of this clone is one. The V call is TRBV28, the J call TRBJ1-4; a possible D gene is TRBD1 (5 bases). Germline V gene data show CDR1 as MDHEN and CDR2 as SYDVKM. The CDR3 totals 15 residues. Trimming shortened V by 0 bases and J by 7 bases, and 12 bases separated the two germline ends. The CDR3 sequence is CASSLWSIGGEKLFF. For the CDR3, the DNA is TGTGCCAGCAGTTTATGGTCGATTGGGGGTGAAAAACTGTTTTTT.

This clone was counted once. This chain links TRBV30 with TRBJ2-3, with 8 bases identical to TRBD1. Germline V gene data show CDR1 as GTSNPN and CDR2 as SVGIG (reference sequence). Trimming removed 0 bases from V and 2 bases from J; junction bases left unmatched: 4. The CDR3 totals 15 residues. CDR3 DNA sequence: TGTGCCTGGAGTGTCCAGGGGGCCAACACAGATACGCAGTATTTT. As protein: CAWSVQGANTDTQYF. Filled out from reference TRBV30 and TRBJ2-3, the complete variable domain reads SQTIHQWPATLVQPVGSPLSLECTVEGTSNPNLYWYRQAAGRGLQLLFYSVGIGQISSEVPQNLSASRPQDRQFILSSKKLLLSDSGFYLCAWSVQGANTDTQYFGPGTRLTVL.

This rearrangement joins TRBV19 to TRBJ2-7; a weak D match, TRBD1 (6 bases). V lost 3 bases and J lost 3, with 15 bases in between. CDR1 and CDR2 from the germline V gene are LNHDA and SQIVND (reference sequence). The CDR3 totals 15 residues. The CDR3 loop is CASSMGVRRGYEQYF. The CDR3 coding sequence is TGTGCCAGTAGTATGGGTGTCCGCAGGGGCTACGAGCAGTACTTC. Based on the CDR3 plus reference TRBV19 and TRBJ2-7, the full variable domain is DGGITQSPKYLFRKEGQNVTLSCEQNLNHDAMYWYRQDPGQGLRLIYYSQIVNDFQKGDIAEGYSVSREKKESFPLTVTSAQKNPTAFYLCASSMGVRRGYEQYFGPGTRLTVT.

This clone was detected once. This rearrangement joins TRBV28 to TRBJ2-7; 9 bases match TRBD2. The germline V gene has CDR1 MDHEN and CDR2 SYDVKM. The trim removed 5 bases at V and 3 bases at J, leaving 8 bases unmatched. The CDR3 covers 15 residues. CDR3 in amino acids: CASSSPGLADYEQYF. CDR3 nucleotide sequence: TGTGCCAGCAGTAGCCCGGGACTAGCTGACTACGAGCAGTACTTC.

The chain has TRBV5-8 and TRBJ1-1; 8 bases agree with TRBD1. This CDR3 is built from 16 residues. CDR1 SGHTS and CDR2 YDEGEE come from the germline V gene. After removal of 4 bases from V and 0 bases from J, the junction contained 8 bases not matched to a gene. This CDR3 is CASSTGTGNMNTEAFF. The CDR3 bases are TGTGCCAGCAGCACCGGGACAGGAAACATGAACACTGAAGCTTTCTTT.

In nucleotides, the CDR3 is TGTGCCAGCAGCTTGGTTGGCGGGATGACAGATACGCAGTATTTT. It is translated as CASSLVGGMTDTQYF. The rearrangement links TRBV5-4 to TRBJ2-3; tentative D call: TRBD2 (6 bases). Per the germline V gene, CDR1 is SGHNT and CDR2 is YYREEE (reference sequence). The V end was cut by 0 bases, the J end by 3 bases, with 11 bases between. The CDR3 contains 15 residues.

The gene calls are TRBV10-3 and TRBJ2-2, with 8 bases matching TRBD1. This CDR3 region has 17 residues. V dropped 2 bases and J dropped 1; count of bases not matched to a gene: 6. Germline V gives CDR1 ENHRY, CDR2 SYGVKD. CDR3 amino acids: CAISETRQGWNTGELFF. CDR3 nucleotides: TGTGCCATCAGTGAGACGAGACAGGGGTGGAACACCGGGGAGCTGTTTTTT.

The V and J genes are TRBV5-1 and TRBJ2-3; 9 bases match TRBD2. CDR1 and CDR2 (germline): SGHRS, YFSETQ. This CDR3 contains 14 residues. Trimming removed 0 bases from V and 6 bases from J; junction bases left unmatched: 2. CDR3 amino acids: CASSLGTSADTQYF. The DNA for the CDR3 is TGCGCCAGCAGCTTGGGGACTAGCGCGGATACGCAGTATTTT.

CDR3 sequence: CASSLQGSNQPQHF. For the CDR3, the DNA is TGTGCCAGCAGCCTTCAGGGAAGCAATCAGCCCCAGCATTTT. This chain links TRBV5-4 with TRBJ1-5, with a possible D match to TRBD1 (5 bases). The V end was cut by 4 bases, the J end by 1 base, with 9 bases between. The CDR3 is 14 residues long. CDR1 is SGHNT, CDR2 YYREEE, per germline (reference sequence).

This sequence joins TRBV10-1 and TRBJ2-3; possibly TRBD2 for D (6 bases). The V end was cut by 4 bases, the J end by 6 bases, with 11 bases between. Germline assignment: CDR1 WNHNN and CDR2 SYGVQD (reference sequence). CDR3 length equals 13 residues. Written as DNA, the CDR3 is TGCGCCAGCAGTGCGACTAGGTCGGATACGCAGTATTTT. As protein: CASSATRSDTQYF.

The chain links TRBV5-1 to TRBJ2-3; 12 bases match TRBD2. The J segment lost 4 bases and the V segment lost 6 bases, leaving 15 bases of the junction unmatched. This CDR3 has 18 amino acids. CDR1 SGHRS and CDR2 YFSETQ come from the germline V gene. CDR3: CASTTSALTSGGADTQYF. The CDR3 DNA is TGCGCCAGCACCACTTCTGCCTTGACTAGCGGGGGCGCAGATACGCAGTATTTT. Full variable domain (outside the CDR3, taken from reference TRBV5-1 and TRBJ2-3): KAGVTQTPRYLIKTRGQQVTLSCSPISGHRSVSWYQQTPGQGLQFLFEYFSETQRNKGNFPGRFSGRQFSNSRSEMNVSTLELGDSALYLCASTTSALTSGGADTQYFGPGTRLTVL.

V is TRBV29-1 and J is TRBJ1-1; weak D call: TRBD1 (6 bases). The V gene lost 2 bases and the J gene lost 5 bases, with 12 bases spanning the gap. The germline V gene has CDR1 SQVTM and CDR2 ANQGSEA. This CDR3 comprises 13 residues. CDR3: CSVERGGGTEAFF. The CDR3 DNA follows: TGCAGCGTTGAAAGGGGGGGCGGAACTGAAGCTTTCTTT.

V gene TRBV2 combines with J gene TRBJ2-5; 9 bases line up with TRBD1. Per the germline V gene, CDR1 is SNHLY and CDR2 is FYNNEI. J gave up 5 bases and V 5 bases, and 18 bases lay outside the gene matches. The CDR3 consists of 18 residues. The CDR3 spells CASSTGQGRSGFTETQYF. Written as DNA, the CDR3 is TGTGCCAGCAGTACGGGACAGGGAAGGAGTGGTTTTACGGAGACCCAGTACTTC.

The gene calls are TRBV13 and TRBJ1-3, with a tentative D call TRBD1 (6 bases). CDR1 is PRHDT and CDR2 is FYEKMQ in the germline V gene (reference sequence). This CDR3 spans 16 amino acids. The V end was cut by 5 bases, the J end by 3 bases, with 17 bases between. The CDR3 sequence: CASSRPRGVFGNTIYF. The CDR3 bases are TGTGCCAGCAGCCGACCCAGGGGAGTGTTTGGAAACACCATATATTTT.